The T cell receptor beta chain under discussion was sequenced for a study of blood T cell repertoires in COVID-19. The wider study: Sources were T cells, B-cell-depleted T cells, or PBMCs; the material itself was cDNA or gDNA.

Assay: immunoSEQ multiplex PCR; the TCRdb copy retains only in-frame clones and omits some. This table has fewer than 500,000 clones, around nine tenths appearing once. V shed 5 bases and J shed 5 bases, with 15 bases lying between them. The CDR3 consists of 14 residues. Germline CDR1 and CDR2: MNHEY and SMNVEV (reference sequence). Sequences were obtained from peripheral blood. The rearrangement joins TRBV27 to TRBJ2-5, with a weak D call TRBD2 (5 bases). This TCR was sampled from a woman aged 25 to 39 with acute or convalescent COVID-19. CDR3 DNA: TGTGCCAGCAGTGGGAGACATAGTAGGGAGACCCAGTACTTC. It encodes CASSGRHSRETQYF.